The T cell receptor beta chain under discussion was sequenced for a study of T cell changes during pregnancy in multiple sclerosis. Germline V gives CDR1 LNHDA, CDR2 SQIVND (reference sequence). The junction had 8 bases not matched to a gene; V was cut back by 10 bases and J by 5 bases. The CDR3 extends over 12 amino acids. Data came from immunoSEQ multiplex PCR; TCRdb stores just in-frame clones and leaves some out. The sample consists of around 60,000 clones, 92% of them appearing once. The sample in question was peripheral blood, obtained in the second trimester of pregnancy. V usage is TRBV19 and J usage is TRBJ2-7; 7 positions agree with TRBD1. The sequence was collected from a female donor in good health, enrolled as a control in a pregnancy study. DNA of the CDR3: TGTGCCACCCTACCACAGGGGCACGAGCAGTACTTC. As protein: CATLPQGHEQYF. The full variable domain, rest sourced from reference TRBV19 and TRBJ2-7, is DGGITQSPKYLFRKEGQNVTLSCEQNLNHDAMYWYRQDPGQGLRLIYYSQIVNDFQKGDIAEGYSVSREKKESFPLTVTSAQKNPTAFYLCATLPQGHEQYFGPGTRLTVT.